The 15 T cell receptor beta chains in this list originate from one sample, sequenced in a study of blood T cell repertoires in COVID-19. The data were produced by immunoSEQ multiplex PCR, yet TCRdb's version contains in-frame clones alone and is incomplete. Of about 120,000 clones in the sample, around 87% were seen once. The sequencing sample was made of peripheral blood. The receptors shown here come from a woman between 65 and 79 years old with acute or convalescent COVID-19.

Notes on this clone: The junction differs from germline at one of its ends, possibly a read error. The rearrangement links TRBV28 to TRBJ1-2, with a weak D call TRBD1 (6 bases). The CDR3 runs to 12 residues. Germline CDR1 and CDR2: MDHEN and SYDVKM. The CDR3 region is CASSFPGRGMAF. The CDR3 nucleotides read TGTGCCAGCAGTTTTCCCGGGAGGGGGATGGCCTTC.

This chain connects TRBV28 to TRBJ2-1, with 8 bases identical to TRBD2. Looked up from germline, CDR1 is MDHEN and CDR2 is SYDVKM. The CDR3 contains 18 residues. Trimming cost V 2 bases and J 5 bases; bases outside gene matches: 14. The CDR3 DNA sequence: TGTGCCAGCAGTTTAGCGGGGGGCGGTACGTATTTTCACAATGAGCAGTTCTTC. Translating it yields CASSLAGGGTYFHNEQFF.

The chain employs TRBV19 and TRBJ2-1, with 11 bases aligning to TRBD1. This CDR3 contains 16 residues. V lost 1 base to trimming and J lost 6 bases; unmatched junction nucleotides: 5. Germline V gives CDR1 LNHDA, CDR2 SQIVND (reference sequence). The CDR3 DNA sequence: TGTGCCAGTAGTATAGGGTGGACAGGGGGCACCAATGAGCAGTTCTTC. Its protein product is CASSIGWTGGTNEQFF. The variable domain in full, completed from reference TRBV19 and TRBJ2-1, reads DGGITQSPKYLFRKEGQNVTLSCEQNLNHDAMYWYRQDPGQGLRLIYYSQIVNDFQKGDIAEGYSVSREKKESFPLTVTSAQKNPTAFYLCASSIGWTGGTNEQFFGPGTRLTVL.

The gene calls are TRBV9 and TRBJ2-7; D is perhaps TRBD1 (6 bases). Germline V gene lookup returns CDR1 SGDLS and CDR2 YYNGEE. The CDR3 covers 11 residues. Trimming removed 4 bases at V and 7 bases at J, with 9 bases between. The CDR3 region is CASSSQGEQYF. The CDR3, as DNA: TGTGCCAGCAGCTCACAGGGTGAGCAGTACTTC.

The CDR3 protein is CASSLAGNNEKLFF. CDR3 coding DNA: TGCGCCAGCAGCTTGGCCGGGAATAATGAAAAACTGTTTTTT. J is TRBJ1-4 and V is TRBV5-1; D gene ambiguous. The CDR3 has 14 residues. Trimming removed 0 bases from V and 4 bases from J, with 7 bases in between. Per the germline V gene, CDR1 is SGHRS and CDR2 is YFSETQ.

The chain carries TRBV12-3 or TRBV12-4 and TRBJ1-1; D gene uncertain. V was pared by 10 bases and J by 3 bases, with 12 bases between. The CDR3 has 12 amino acids. The CDR3 sequence: CATRGDYTEAFF. The CDR3 DNA sequence: TGTGCCACCCGTGGAGATTACACTGAAGCTTTCTTT.

This clone appeared a few times. Distinct nucleotide sequences in the sample also encode this CDR3. This chain links TRBV7-9 with TRBJ1-1; a possible D gene is TRBD1 (5 bases). Germline V lookup: CDR1 SEHNR, CDR2 FQNEAQ (reference sequence). V gave up 1 base and J gave up 4 bases, with 7 bases separating them. The CDR3 totals 13 residues. CDR3 nucleotide sequence: TGTGCCAGCAGCTTAGGGGGGGGCACTGAAGCTTTCTTT. Its protein is CASSLGGGTEAFF. The entire variable domain, with the rest obtained from reference TRBV7-9 and TRBJ1-1, is as follows: DTGVSQNPRHKITKRGQNVTFRCDPISEHNRLYWYRQTLGQGPEFLTYFQNEAQLEKSRLLSDRFSAERPKGSFSTLEIQRTEQGDSAMYLCASSLGGGTEAFFGQGTRLTVV.

The J gene is TRBJ2-1, the V gene TRBV6-5; 9 bases line up with TRBD1. CDR1 is MNHEY, CDR2 SVGAGI, per germline. The CDR3 sequence is 15 residues long. The V and J ends lost 6 bases and 7 bases, in that order; junction bases with no gene match: 10. The CDR3 DNA is TGTGCCAGCAGGCCGGGACAGGGCTTAAGAAATGAGCAGTTCTTC. Its protein is CASRPGQGLRNEQFF.

The chain combines TRBV12-3 or TRBV12-4 with TRBJ1-1, with D unresolved. Trimming shortened V by 6 bases and J by 1 base, and 3 bases separated the two germline ends. CDR3 length: 11 residues. This CDR3 is CASSQNTEAFF. In nucleotides, the CDR3 is TGTGCCAGCAGCCAGAACACTGAAGCTTTCTTT.

The rearrangement links TRBV7-3 to TRBJ2-1; D possibly corresponds to TRBD1 (6 bases). From germline, CDR1 is SGHTA and CDR2 FQGTGA. Trimming took off 2 bases at V and 0 bases at J, with 8 bases between the two ends. There are 15 residues in the CDR3. The DNA for the CDR3 is TGTGCCAGCAGCTTATTAGGGGGCTCCTACAATGAGCAGTTCTTC. This gives the protein CASSLLGGSYNEQFF.

The gene calls are TRBV4-1 and TRBJ2-3, with a possible D match to TRBD2 (5 bases). Trimming shortened V by 1 base and J by 3 bases, and 17 bases separated the two germline ends. CDR1 is MGHRA and CDR2 is YSYEKL in the germline V gene. The CDR3 covers 17 residues. The CDR3 bases are TGCGCCAGCAGCCAAGGGGCCAGGAGGCGGCGGACAGATACGCAGTATTTT. Translated: CASSQGARRRRTDTQYF.

This sequence joins TRBV7-9 and TRBJ2-5; 7 bases map to TRBD2. The CDR3 covers 15 residues. Germline V gives CDR1 SEHNR, CDR2 FQNEAQ (reference sequence). Germline trimming cut 3 bases from V and 5 bases from J; bases unmatched to any gene: 9. In nucleotides, the CDR3 is TGTGCCAGCAGCTTTGCTAGCGGCTCAATGGAGACCCAGTACTTC. This encodes CASSFASGSMETQYF.

This sequence joins TRBV30 and TRBJ1-5; TRBD1 matches at 7 bases. The V and J ends lost 0 bases and 6 bases, in that order; junction bases with no gene match: 5. CDR1 GTSNPN and CDR2 SVGIG come from the germline V gene (reference sequence). CDR3 size: 14 residues. CDR3 bases: TGTGCCTGGAGTGTAAAAGGGGGCGGTCAGCCCCAGCATTTT. This sequence encodes CAWSVKGGGQPQHF.

The chain combines TRBV5-4 with TRBJ2-1; D perhaps matches TRBD1 (6 bases). CDR3 length equals 15 residues. Germline-derived CDR1 and CDR2 are SGHNT and YYREEE (reference sequence). Trimming pared 4 bases from V and 10 bases from J, leaving 21 bases between. CDR3 in amino acids: CASSPGVGALVEQFF. DNA of the CDR3: TGTGCCAGCAGCCCCGGGGTGGGGGCCCTGGTGGAGCAGTTCTTC.

The chain uses TRBV3-1 (or the pseudogene TRBV3-2) and TRBJ2-2; 10 bases line up with TRBD1. The junction had 2 bases not matched to a gene; V was cut back by 4 bases and J by 6 bases. CDR1 LGHDT and CDR2 YNNKEL come from the germline V gene (reference sequence). CDR3 size: 14 residues. Here the CDR3 reads CASSPGQGAGELFF. The CDR3 DNA follows: TGTGCCAGCAGCCCAGGACAGGGGGCCGGGGAGCTGTTTTTT.